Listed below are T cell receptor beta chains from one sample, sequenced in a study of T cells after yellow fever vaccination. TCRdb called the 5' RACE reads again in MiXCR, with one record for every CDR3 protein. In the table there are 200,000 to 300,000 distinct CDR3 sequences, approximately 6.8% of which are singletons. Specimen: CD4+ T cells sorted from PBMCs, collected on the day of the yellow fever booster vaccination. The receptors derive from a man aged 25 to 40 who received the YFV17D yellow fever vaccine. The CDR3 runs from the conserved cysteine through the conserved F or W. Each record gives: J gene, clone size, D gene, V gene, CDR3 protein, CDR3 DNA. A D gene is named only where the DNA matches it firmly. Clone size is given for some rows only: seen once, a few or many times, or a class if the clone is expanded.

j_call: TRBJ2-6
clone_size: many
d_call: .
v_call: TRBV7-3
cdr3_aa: CASGHSSGANVLTF
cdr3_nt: TGTGCCAGCGGGCATAGCTCTGGGGCCAACGTCCTGACTTTC

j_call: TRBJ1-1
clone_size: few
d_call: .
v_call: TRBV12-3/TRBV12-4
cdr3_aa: CASRRSPEAFF
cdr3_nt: TGTGCCAGCAGGCGGAGCCCTGAAGCTTTCTTT

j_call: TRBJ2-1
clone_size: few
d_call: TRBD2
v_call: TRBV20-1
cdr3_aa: CSAGTSGKYNEQFF
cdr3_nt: TGCAGTGCTGGGACTAGCGGGAAATACAATGAGCAGTTCTTC

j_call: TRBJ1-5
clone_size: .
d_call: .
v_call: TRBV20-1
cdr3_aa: CSARDSGPRGNQPQHF
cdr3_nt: TGCAGTGCTAGAGACTCCGGGCCTCGGGGCAATCAGCCCCAGCATTTT

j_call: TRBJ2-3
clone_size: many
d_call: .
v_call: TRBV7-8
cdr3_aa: CASSSTTGTDTQYF
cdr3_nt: TGTGCCAGCAGCTCAACCACAGGGACAGATACGCAGTATTTT

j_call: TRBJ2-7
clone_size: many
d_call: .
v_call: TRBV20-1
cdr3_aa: CSARGSNSLYEQYF
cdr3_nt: TGCAGTGCTAGAGGCAGTAATAGCCTATACGAGCAGTACTTC

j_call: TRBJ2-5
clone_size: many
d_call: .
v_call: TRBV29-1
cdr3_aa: CSVARTSWETQYF
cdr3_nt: TGCAGCGTCGCCCGGACATCGTGGGAGACCCAGTACTTC

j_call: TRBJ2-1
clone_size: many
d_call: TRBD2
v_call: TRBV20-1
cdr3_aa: CSASRGGAGGNEQFF
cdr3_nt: TGCAGTGCTAGCCGAGGGGGAGCGGGAGGGAATGAGCAGTTCTTC

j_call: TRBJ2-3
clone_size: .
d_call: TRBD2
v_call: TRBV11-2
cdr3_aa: CASSLGWGLAGVPGTDTQYF
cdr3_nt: TGTGCCAGCAGCTTAGGGTGGGGACTAGCGGGAGTTCCCGGCACAGATACGCAGTATTTT

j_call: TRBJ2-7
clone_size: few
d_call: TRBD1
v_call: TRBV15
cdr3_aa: CATSIVRDSSYEQYF
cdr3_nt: TGTGCCACCAGCATCGTCCGGGACAGCTCCTACGAGCAGTACTTC

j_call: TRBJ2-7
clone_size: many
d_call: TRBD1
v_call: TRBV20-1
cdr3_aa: CSAKTGGPYEQYF
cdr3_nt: TGCAGTGCCAAGACAGGGGGCCCCTACGAGCAGTACTTC

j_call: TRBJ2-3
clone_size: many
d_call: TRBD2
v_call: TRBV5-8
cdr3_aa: CASSLGLAVQTDTQYF
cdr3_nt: TGTGCCAGCAGCTTAGGACTAGCGGTTCAAACAGATACGCAGTATTTT

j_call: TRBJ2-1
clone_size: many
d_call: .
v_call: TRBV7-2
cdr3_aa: CASTKIPSYNEQFF
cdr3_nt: TGTGCCAGCACTAAAATCCCCTCCTACAATGAGCAGTTCTTC

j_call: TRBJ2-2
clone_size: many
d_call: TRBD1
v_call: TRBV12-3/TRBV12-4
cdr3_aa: CASRMTGSNTGELFF
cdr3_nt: TGTGCCAGCAGGATGACAGGGTCGAACACCGGGGAGCTGTTTTTT

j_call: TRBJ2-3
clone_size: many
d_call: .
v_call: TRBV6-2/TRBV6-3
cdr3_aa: CASRVFERGAADTQYF
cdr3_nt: TGTGCCAGCAGAGTATTCGAGAGGGGGGCCGCAGATACGCAGTATTTT

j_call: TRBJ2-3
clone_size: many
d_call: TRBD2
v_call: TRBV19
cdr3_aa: CASRLAGTLTDTQYF
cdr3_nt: TGTGCCAGCAGACTAGCGGGGACTCTCACAGATACGCAGTATTTT

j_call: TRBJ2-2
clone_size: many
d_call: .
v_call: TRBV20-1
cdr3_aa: CSARGRGVDGELFF
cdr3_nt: TGCAGTGCTAGAGGTCGTGGAGTAGACGGGGAGCTGTTTTTT

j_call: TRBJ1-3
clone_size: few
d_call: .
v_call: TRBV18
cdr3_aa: CASSPGGNGNTIYF
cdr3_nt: TGTGCCAGCTCACCCGGAGGCAATGGAAACACCATATATTTT

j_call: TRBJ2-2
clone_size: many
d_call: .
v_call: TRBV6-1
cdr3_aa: CASRTAGTGELFF
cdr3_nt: TGTGCCAGCAGGACAGCTGGCACCGGGGAGCTGTTTTTT

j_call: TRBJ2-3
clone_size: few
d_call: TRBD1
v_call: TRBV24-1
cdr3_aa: CATSAPGQGDTDTQYF
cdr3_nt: TGTGCCACCAGTGCCCCGGGACAGGGGGACACAGATACGCAGTATTTT

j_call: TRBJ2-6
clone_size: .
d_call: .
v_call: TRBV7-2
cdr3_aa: CASSLDQGANVLTF
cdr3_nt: TGTGCCAGCAGCTTAGACCAGGGGGCCAACGTCCTGACTTTC

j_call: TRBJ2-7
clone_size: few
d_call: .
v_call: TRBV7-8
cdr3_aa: CASSLAVGDYEQYF
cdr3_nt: TGTGCCAGCAGCTTAGCGGTGGGAGACTACGAGCAGTACTTC

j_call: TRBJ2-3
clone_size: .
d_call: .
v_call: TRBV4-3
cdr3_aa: CASSQDLPSPTQYF
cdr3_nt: TGCGCCAGCAGCCAAGATCTGCCCAGCCCTACGCAGTATTTT

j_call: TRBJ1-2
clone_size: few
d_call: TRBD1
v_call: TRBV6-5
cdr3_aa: CASSNPRTGGTSDYTF
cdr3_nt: TGTGCCAGCAGTAACCCCCGGACAGGCGGTACGTCCGACTACACCTTC